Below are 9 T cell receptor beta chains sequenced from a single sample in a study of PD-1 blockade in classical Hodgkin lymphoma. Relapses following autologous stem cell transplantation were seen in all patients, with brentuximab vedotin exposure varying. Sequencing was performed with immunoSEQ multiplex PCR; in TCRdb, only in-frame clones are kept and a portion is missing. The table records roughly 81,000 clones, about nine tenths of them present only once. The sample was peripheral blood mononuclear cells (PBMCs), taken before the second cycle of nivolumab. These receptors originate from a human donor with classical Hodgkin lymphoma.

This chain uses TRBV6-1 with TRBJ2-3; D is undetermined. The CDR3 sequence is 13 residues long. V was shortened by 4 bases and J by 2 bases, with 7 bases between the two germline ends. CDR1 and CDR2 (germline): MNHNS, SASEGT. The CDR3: CASSAGFTDTQYF. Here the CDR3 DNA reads TGTGCCAGCAGTGCGGGTTTCACAGATACGCAGTATTTT.

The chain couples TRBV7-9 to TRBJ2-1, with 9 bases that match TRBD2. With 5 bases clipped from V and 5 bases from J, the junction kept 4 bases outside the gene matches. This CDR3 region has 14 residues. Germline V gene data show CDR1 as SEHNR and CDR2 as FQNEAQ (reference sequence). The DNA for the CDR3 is TGTGCCAGCAGCCGTAGCGGGGGAAACAATGAGCAGTTCTTC. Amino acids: CASSRSGGNNEQFF.

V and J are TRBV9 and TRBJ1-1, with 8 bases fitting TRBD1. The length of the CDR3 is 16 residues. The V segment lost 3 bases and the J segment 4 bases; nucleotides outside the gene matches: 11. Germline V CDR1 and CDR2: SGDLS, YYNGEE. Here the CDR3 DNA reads TGTGCCAGCAGCGCGCAGGGGGCGCTTGGCTCCACTGAAGCTTTCTTT. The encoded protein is CASSAQGALGSTEAFF. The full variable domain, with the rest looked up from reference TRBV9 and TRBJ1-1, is DSGVTQTPKHLITATGQRVTLRCSPRSGDLSVYWYQQSLDQGLQFLIQYYNGEERAKGNILERFSAQQFPDLHSELNLSSLELGDSALYFCASSAQGALGSTEAFFGQGTRLTVV.

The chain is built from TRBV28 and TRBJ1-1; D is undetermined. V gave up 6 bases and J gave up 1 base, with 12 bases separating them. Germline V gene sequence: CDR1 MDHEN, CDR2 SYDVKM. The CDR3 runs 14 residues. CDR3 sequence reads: CASRTLQQNTEAFF. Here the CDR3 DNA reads TGTGCCAGCAGGACCCTTCAACAGAACACTGAAGCTTTCTTT.

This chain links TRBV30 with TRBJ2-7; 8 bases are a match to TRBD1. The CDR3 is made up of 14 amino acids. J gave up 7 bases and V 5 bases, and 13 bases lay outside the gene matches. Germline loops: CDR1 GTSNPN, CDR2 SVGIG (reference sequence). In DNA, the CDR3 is TGTGCCTGGGGGACAGGAGAAAGCAGGCGGGAGCAGTACTTC. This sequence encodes CAWGTGESRREQYF.

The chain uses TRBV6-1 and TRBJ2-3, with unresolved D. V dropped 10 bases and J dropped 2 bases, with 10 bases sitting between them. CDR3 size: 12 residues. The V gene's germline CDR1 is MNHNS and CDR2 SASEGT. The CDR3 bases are TGTGCCACCTCCACTTACACAGATACGCAGTATTTT. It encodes CATSTYTDTQYF.

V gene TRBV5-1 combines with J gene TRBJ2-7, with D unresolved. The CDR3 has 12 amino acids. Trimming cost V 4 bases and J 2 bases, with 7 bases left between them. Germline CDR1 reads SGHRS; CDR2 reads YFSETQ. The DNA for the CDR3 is TGCGCCAGCAGCAGTTTTACCTACGAGCAGTACTTC. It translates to CASSSFTYEQYF.

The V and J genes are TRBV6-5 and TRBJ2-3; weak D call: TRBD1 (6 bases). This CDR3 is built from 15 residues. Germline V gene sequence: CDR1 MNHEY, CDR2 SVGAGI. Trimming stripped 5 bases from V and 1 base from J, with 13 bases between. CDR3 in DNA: TGTGCCAGCAGTCTAGGGACACGAGGCACAGATACGCAGTATTTT. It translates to CASSLGTRGTDTQYF.

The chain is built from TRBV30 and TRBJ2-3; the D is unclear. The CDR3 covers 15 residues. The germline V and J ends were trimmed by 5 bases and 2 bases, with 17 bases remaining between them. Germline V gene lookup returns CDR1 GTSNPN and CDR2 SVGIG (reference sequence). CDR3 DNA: TGTGCCTGGCTCAGACTTGGCCCGGACACAGATACGCAGTATTTT. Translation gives CAWLRLGPDTDTQYF.